This TCR beta chain stems from a study of PD-1 blockade in classical Hodgkin lymphoma. Study-wide points: Those starting nivolumab under 1 year post-ASCT were excluded. Diversity in CD4+ TCRs, unlike that measured in CD8+ TCRs, had risen significantly by C4D1. A reduction in baseline TCR diversity was reportedly seen in newly diagnosed patients relative to healthy donors.

V dropped 2 bases and J dropped 6 bases, with 7 bases sitting between them. The CDR3 is 13 amino acids. Germline V gene sequence: CDR1 MGHDK, CDR2 SYGVNS. TCRdb keeps only in-frame clones here, not all; method: immunoSEQ multiplex PCR. The repertoire consists of roughly 40,000 clones, with 85% to 90% occurring once and the leading ten covering over 8%. Remarks on this clone: Its antigen remains unknown.

All trial patients relapsed after autologous stem cell transplantation. The TCR comes from a human donor with classical Hodgkin lymphoma. The chain links TRBV25-1 to TRBJ2-2; no clear D gene. The sequencing here drew on peripheral blood mononuclear cells (PBMCs), taken at baseline. The CDR3 nucleotides are TGTGCCAGCAGTGAAAGGCAATCCGGGGAGCTGTTTTTT. It encodes CASSERQSGELFF.